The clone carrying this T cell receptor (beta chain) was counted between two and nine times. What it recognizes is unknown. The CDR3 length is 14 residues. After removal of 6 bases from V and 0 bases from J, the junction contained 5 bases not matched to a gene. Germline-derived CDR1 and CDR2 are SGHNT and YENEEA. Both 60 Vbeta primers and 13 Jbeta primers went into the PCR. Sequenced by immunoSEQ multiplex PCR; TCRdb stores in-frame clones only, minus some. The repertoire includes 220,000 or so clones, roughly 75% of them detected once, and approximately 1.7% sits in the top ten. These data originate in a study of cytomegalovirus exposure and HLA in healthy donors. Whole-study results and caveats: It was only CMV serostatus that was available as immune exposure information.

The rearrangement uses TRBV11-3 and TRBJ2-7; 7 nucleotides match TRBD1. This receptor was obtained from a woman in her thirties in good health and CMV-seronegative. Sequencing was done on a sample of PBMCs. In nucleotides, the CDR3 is TGTGCCAGCAGAAGACAGGGCTACTCCTACGAGCAGTACTTC. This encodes CASRRQGYSYEQYF.